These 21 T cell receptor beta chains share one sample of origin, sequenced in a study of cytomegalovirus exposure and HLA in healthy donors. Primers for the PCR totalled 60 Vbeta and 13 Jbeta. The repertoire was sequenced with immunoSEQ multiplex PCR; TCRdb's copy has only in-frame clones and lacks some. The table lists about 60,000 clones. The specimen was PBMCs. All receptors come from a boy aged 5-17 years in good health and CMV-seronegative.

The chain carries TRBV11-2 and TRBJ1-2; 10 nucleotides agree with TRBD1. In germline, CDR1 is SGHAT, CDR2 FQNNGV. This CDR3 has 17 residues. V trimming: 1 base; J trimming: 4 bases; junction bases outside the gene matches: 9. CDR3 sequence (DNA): TGTGCCAGCAGCTTAGTTGAGACCGGGACAGGGGTCTATGGCTACACCTTC. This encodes CASSLVETGTGVYGYTF.

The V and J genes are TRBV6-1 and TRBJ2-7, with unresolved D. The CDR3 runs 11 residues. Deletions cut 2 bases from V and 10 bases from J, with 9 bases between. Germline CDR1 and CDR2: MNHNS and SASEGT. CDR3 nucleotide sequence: TGTGCCAGCAGTGAACCGCCCAGACAGTACTTC. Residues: CASSEPPRQYF.

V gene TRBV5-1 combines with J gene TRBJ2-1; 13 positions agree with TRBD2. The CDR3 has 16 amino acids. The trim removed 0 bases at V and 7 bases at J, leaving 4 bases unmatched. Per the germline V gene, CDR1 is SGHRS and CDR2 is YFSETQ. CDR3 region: CASSLGTSGGGNEQFF. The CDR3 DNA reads TGCGCCAGCAGCTTGGGGACTAGCGGGGGAGGGAATGAGCAGTTCTTC.

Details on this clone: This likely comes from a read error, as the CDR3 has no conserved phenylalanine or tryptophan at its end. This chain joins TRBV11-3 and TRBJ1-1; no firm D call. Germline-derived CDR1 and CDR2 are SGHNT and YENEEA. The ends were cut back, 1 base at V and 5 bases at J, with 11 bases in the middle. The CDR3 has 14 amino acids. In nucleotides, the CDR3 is TGTGCCAGCAGCTTAGGGGAGCGCATTACTGAAGCTTTCCTT. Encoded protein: CASSLGERITEAFL.

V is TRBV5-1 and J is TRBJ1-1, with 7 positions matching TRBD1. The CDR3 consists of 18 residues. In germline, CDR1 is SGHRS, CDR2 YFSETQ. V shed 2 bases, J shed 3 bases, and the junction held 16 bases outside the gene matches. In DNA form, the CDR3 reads TGCGCCAGCAGCTTTTCTAGCAGCTTTGCCAGGGGGGACACTGAAGCTTTCTTT. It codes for CASSFSSSFARGDTEAFF. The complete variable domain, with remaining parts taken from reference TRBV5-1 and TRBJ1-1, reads KAGVTQTPRYLIKTRGQQVTLSCSPISGHRSVSWYQQTPGQGLQFLFEYFSETQRNKGNFPGRFSGRQFSNSRSEMNVSTLELGDSALYLCASSFSSSFARGDTEAFFGQGTRLTVV.

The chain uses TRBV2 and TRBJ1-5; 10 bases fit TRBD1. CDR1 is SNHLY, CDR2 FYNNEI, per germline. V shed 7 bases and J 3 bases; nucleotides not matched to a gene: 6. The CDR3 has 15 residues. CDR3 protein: CASMPGQGNNQPQHF. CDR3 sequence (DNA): TGTGCCAGCATGCCGGGACAGGGGAACAATCAGCCCCAGCATTTT. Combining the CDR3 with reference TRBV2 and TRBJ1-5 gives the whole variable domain EPEVTQTPSHQVTQMGQEVILRCVPISNHLYFYWYRQILGQKVEFLVSFYNNEISEKSEIFDDQFSVERPDGSNFTLKIRSTKLEDSAMYFCASMPGQGNNQPQHFGDGTRLSIL.

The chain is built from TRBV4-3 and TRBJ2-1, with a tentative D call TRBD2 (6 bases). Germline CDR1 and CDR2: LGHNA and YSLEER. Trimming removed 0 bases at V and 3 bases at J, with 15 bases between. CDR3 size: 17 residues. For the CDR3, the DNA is TGCGCCAGCAGCCAAGATAGCGGAACGCCCTTCTACAATGAGCAGTTCTTC. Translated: CASSQDSGTPFYNEQFF.

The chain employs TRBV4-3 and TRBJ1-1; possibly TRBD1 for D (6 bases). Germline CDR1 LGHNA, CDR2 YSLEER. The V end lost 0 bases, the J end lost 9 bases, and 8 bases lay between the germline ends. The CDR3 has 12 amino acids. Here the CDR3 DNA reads TGCGCCAGCAGCCAAGATGGGACAAAAGCTTTCTTT. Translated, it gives CASSQDGTKAFF.

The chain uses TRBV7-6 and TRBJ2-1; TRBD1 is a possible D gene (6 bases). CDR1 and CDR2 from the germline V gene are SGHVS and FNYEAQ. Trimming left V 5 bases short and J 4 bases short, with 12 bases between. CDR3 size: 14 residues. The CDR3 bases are TGTGCCAGCAGCCCCCCGGACAGATACAATGAGCAGTTCTTC. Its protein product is CASSPPDRYNEQFF.

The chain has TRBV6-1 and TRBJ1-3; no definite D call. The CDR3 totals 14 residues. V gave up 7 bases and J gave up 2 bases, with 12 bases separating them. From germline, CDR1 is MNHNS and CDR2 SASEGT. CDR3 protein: CASTLEGTGNTIYF. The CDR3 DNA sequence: TGTGCCAGCACGTTAGAGGGTACTGGAAACACCATATATTTT.

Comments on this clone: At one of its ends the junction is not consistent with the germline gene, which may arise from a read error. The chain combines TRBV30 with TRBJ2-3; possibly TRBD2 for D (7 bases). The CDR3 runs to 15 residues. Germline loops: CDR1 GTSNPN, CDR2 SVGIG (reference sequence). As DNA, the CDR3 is TGTGCCGGGAAAGGGGGAGGGATAACCACAGATAAGCAGTATTTT. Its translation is CAGKGGGITTDKQYF.

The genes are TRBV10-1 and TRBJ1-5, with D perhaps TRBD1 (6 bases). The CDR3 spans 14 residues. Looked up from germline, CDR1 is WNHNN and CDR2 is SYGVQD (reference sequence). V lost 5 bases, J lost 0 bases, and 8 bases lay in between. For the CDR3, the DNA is TGCGCCAGCAGTCCAGGGGATAGCAATCAGCCCCAGCATTTT. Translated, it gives CASSPGDSNQPQHF.

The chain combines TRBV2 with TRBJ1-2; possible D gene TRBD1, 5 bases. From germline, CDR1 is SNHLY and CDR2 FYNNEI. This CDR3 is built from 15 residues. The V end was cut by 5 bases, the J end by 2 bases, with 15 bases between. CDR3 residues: CASSSSAGPNYGYTF. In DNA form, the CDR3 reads TGTGCCAGCAGTTCCTCGGCGGGACCAAACTATGGCTACACCTTC.

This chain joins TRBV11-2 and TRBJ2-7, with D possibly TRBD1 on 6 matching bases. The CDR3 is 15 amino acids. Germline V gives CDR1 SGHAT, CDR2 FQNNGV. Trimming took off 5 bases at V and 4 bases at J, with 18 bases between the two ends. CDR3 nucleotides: TGTGCCAGCAGCCAGATGGACAGTCCAACATACGAGCAGTACTTC. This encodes CASSQMDSPTYEQYF. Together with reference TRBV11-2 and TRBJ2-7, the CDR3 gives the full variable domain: EAGVAQSPRYKIIEKRQSVAFWCNPISGHATLYWYQQILGQGPKLLIQFQNNGVVDDSQLPKDRFSAERLKGVDSTLKIQPAKLEDSAVYLCASSQMDSPTYEQYFGPGTRLTVT.

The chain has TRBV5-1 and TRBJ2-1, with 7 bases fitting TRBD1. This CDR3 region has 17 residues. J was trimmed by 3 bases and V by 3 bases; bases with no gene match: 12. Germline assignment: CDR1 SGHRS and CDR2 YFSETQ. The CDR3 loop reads CASSYEGAGNNYNEQFF. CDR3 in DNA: TGCGCCAGCAGCTATGAGGGGGCCGGGAACAACTACAATGAGCAGTTCTTC.

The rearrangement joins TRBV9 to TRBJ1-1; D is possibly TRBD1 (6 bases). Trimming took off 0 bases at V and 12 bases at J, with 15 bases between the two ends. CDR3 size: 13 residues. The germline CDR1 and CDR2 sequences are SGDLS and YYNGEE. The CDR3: CASSVGGGHDSFF. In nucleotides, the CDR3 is TGTGCCAGCAGCGTAGGGGGGGGGCATGATTCTTTCTTT.

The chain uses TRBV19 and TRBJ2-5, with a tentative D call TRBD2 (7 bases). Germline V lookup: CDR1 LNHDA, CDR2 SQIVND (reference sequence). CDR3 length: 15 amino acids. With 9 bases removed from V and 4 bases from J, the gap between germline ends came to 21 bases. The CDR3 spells CASSRGGAGPETQYF. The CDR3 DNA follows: TGTGCCAGCTCTCGCGGGGGCGCCGGGCCAGAGACCCAGTACTTC.

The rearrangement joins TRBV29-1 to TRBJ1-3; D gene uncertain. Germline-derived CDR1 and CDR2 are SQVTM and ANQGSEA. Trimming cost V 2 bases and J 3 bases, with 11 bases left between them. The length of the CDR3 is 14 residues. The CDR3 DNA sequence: TGCAGCGTTGAACTGGCCGGGGTTGGAAACACCATATATTTT. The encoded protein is CSVELAGVGNTIYF.

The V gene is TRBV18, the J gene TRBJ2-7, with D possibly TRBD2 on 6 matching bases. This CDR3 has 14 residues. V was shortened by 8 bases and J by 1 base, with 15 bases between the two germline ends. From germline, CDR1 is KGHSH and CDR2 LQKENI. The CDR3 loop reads CASTKPSESYEQYF. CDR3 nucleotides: TGTGCCAGCACAAAACCTAGCGAGTCCTACGAGCAGTACTTC.

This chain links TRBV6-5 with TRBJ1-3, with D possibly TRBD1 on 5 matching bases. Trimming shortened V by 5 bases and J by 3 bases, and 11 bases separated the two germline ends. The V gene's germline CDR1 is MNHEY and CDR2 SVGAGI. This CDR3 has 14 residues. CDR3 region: CASSPGISGNTIYF. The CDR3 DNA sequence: TGTGCCAGCAGTCCAGGGATTAGTGGAAACACCATATATTTT.

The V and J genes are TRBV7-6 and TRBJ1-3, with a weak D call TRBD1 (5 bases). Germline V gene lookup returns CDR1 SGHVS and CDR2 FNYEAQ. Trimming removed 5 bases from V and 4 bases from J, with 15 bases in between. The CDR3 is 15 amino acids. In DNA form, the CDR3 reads TGTGCCAGCAGCGCGGGGACGACGTCCGGAAACACCATATATTTT. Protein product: CASSAGTTSGNTIYF.